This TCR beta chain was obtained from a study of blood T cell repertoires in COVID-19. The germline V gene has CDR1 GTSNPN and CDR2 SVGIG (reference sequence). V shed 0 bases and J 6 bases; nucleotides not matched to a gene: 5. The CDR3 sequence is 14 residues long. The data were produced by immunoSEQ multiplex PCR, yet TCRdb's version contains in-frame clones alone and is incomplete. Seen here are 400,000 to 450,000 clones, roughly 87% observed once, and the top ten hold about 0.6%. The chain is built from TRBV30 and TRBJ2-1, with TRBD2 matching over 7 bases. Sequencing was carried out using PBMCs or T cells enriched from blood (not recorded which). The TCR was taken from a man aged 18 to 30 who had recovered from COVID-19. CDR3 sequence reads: CAWSVSLAVNEQFF. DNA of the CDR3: TGTGCCTGGAGTGTATCCCTAGCGGTCAATGAGCAGTTCTTC. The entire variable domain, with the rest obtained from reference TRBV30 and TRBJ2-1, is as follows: SQTIHQWPATLVQPVGSPLSLECTVEGTSNPNLYWYRQAAGRGLQLLFYSVGIGQISSEVPQNLSASRPQDRQFILSSKKLLLSDSGFYLCAWSVSLAVNEQFFGPGTRLTVL.